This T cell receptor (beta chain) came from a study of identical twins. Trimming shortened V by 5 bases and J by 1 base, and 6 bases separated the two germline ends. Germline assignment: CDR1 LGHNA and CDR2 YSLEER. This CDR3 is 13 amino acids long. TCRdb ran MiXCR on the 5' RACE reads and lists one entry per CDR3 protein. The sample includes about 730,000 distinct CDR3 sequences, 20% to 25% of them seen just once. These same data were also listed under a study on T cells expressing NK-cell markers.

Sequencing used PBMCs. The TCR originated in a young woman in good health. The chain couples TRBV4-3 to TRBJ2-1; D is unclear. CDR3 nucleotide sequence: TGCGCCAGCAGCTTTCGGTCCTACAATGAGCAGTTCTTC. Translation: CASSFRSYNEQFF.